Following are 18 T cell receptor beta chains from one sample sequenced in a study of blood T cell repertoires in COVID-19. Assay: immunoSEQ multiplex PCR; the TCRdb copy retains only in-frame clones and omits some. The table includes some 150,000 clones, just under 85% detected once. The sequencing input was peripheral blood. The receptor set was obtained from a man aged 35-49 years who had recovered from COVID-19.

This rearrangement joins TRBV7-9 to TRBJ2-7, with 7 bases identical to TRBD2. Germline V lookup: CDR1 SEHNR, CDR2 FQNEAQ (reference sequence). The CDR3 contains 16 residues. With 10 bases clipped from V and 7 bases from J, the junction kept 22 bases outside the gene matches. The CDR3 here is CATTGVATSVEVEQYF. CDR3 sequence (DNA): TGTGCCACCACGGGCGTCGCCACTAGCGTTGAAGTTGAGCAGTACTTC.

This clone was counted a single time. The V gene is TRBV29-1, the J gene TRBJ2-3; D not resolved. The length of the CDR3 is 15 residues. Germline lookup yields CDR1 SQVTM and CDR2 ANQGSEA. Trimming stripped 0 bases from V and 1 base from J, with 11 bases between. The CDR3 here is CSVEDLTTGTDTQYF. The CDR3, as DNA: TGCAGCGTTGAAGATTTAACGACTGGCACAGATACGCAGTATTTT.

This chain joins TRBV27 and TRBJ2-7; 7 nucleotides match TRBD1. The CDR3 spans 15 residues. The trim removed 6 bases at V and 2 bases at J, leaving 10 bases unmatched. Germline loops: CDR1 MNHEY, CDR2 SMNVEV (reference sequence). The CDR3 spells CASRDTGTEAYEQYF. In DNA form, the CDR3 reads TGTGCCAGCAGAGATACCGGGACAGAAGCCTACGAGCAGTACTTC.

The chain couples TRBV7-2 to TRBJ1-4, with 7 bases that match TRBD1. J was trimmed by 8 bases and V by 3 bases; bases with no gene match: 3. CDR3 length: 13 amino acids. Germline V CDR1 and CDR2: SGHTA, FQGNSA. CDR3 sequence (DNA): TGTGCCAGCAGCTTCACAGGGGAAGAAAAACTGTTTTTT. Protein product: CASSFTGEEKLFF. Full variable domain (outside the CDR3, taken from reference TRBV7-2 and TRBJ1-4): GAGVSQSPSNKVTEKGKDVELRCDPISGHTALYWYRQSLGQGLEFLIYFQGNSAPDKSGLPSDRFSAERTGGSVSTLTIQRTQQEDSAVYLCASSFTGEEKLFFGSGTQLSVL.

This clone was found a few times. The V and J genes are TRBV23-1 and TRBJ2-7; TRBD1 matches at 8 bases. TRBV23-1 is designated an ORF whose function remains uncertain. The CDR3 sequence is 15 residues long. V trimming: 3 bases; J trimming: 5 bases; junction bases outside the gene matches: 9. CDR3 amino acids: CASSHPTGERDEQYF. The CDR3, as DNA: TGCGCCAGCAGTCATCCGACAGGGGAGAGGGACGAGCAGTACTTC.

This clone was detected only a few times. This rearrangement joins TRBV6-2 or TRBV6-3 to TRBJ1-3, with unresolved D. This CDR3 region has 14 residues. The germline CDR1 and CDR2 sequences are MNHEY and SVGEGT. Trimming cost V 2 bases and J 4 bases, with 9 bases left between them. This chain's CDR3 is CASSYDGSGNTIYF. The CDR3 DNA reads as TGTGCCAGCAGTTACGACGGGTCCGGAAACACCATATATTTT.

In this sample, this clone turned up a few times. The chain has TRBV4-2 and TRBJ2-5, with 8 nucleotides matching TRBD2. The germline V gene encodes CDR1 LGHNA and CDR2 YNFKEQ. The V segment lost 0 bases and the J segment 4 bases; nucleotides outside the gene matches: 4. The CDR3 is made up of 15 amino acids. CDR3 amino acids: CASSQDPGGPETQYF. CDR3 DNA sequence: TGTGCCAGCAGCCAAGATCCGGGGGGGCCAGAGACCCAGTACTTC.

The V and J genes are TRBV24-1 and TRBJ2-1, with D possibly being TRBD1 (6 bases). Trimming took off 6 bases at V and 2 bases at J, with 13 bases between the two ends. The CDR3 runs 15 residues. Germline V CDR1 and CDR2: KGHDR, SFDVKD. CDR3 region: CATSSGTNPYNEQFF. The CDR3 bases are TGTGCCACCAGTTCGGGGACAAATCCCTACAATGAGCAGTTCTTC.

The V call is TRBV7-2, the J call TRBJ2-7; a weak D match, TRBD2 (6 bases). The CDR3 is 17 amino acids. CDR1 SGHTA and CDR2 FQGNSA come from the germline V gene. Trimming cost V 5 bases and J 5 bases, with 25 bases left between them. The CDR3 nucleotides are TGTGCCAGCAGCGCTCGAGTGTTCGAGGGACTGTCCCACGAGCAGTACTTC. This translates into CASSARVFEGLSHEQYF.

As DNA, the CDR3 is TGTGCCAGCAGCTTCGGGCTAAGGGACAGGGGACACGAGCAGTACTTC. Protein: CASSFGLRDRGHEQYF. J is TRBJ2-7 and V is TRBV5-4; 10 nucleotides align to TRBD1. CDR3 size: 16 residues. With 2 bases clipped from V and 5 bases from J, the junction kept 10 bases outside the gene matches. In germline, CDR1 is SGHNT, CDR2 YYREEE (reference sequence).

CDR3 residues: CASSFAGENEKLFF. The DNA for the CDR3 is TGTGCCAGCAGTTTCGCGGGGGAAAATGAAAAACTGTTTTTT. This chain connects TRBV27 to TRBJ1-4, with a tentative D call TRBD1 (5 bases). Germline V gene lookup returns CDR1 MNHEY and CDR2 SMNVEV (reference sequence). Trimming took 3 bases from V and 5 from J, leaving 10 bases between them. CDR3 size: 14 residues.

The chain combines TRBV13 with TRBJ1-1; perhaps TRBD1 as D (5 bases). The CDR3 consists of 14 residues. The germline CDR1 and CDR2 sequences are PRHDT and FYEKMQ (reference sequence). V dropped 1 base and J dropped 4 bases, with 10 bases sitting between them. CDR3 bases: TGTGCCAGCAGCTTAGCGGGGGGGGGCACTGAAGCTTTCTTT. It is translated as CASSLAGGGTEAFF.

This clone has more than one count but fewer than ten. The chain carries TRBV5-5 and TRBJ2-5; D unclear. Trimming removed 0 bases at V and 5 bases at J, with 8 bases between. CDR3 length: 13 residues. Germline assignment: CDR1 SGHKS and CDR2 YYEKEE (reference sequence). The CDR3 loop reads CASSLDTFETQYF. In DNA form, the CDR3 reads TGTGCCAGCAGCTTGGACACCTTCGAGACCCAGTACTTC.

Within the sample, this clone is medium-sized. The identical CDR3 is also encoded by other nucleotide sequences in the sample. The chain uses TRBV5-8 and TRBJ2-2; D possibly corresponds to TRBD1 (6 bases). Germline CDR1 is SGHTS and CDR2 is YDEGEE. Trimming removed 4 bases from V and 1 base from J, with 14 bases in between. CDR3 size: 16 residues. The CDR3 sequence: CASSPLRGRNTGELFF. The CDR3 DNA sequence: TGTGCCAGCAGCCCTCTCAGGGGCAGGAACACCGGGGAGCTGTTTTTT.

The CDR3 DNA is TGTGCCAGCAGTGGAACTTCTAGCGGGAGAAGCAATGAGCAGTTCTTC. It encodes CASSGTSSGRSNEQFF. The genes are TRBV2 and TRBJ2-1; 10 bases are shared with TRBD2. The germline gives CDR1 SNHLY, CDR2 FYNNEI. The junction had 9 bases not matched to a gene; V was cut back by 4 bases and J by 6 bases. The CDR3 loop spans 16 amino acids.

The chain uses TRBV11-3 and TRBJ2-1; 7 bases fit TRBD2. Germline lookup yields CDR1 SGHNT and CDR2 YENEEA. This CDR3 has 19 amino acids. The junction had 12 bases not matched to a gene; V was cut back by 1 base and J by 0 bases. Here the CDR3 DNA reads TGTGCCAGCAGCTTAGCACTACCGGGGGGTAAAAGCTCCTACAATGAGCAGTTCTTC. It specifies CASSLALPGGKSSYNEQFF. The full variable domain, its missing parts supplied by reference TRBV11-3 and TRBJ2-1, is EAGVVQSPRYKIIEKKQPVAFWCNPISGHNTLYWYLQNLGQGPELLIRYENEEAVDDSQLPKDRFSAERLKGVDSTLKIQPAELGDSAVYLCASSLALPGGKSSYNEQFFGPGTRLTVL.

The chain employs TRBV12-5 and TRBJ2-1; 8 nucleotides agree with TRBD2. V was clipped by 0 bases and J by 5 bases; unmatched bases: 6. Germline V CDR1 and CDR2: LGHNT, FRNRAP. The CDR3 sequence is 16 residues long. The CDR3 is CASGLVRGLGDNEQFF. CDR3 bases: TGTGCTAGTGGTTTGGTACGGGGACTAGGGGACAATGAGCAGTTCTTC.

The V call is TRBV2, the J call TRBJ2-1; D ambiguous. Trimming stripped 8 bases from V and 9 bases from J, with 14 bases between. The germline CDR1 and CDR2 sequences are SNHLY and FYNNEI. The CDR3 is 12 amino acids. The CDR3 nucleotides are TGTGCCAGCGCCAAGCTAGATGCTGAGCAGTTCTTC. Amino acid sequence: CASAKLDAEQFF.